These T cell receptor beta chains were read from a single sample in a study of blood T cell repertoires in COVID-19. TCRdb keeps only in-frame clones here, not all; method: immunoSEQ multiplex PCR. This sample yields over 120,000 clones, of which about 76% are seen a single time; less than 5% belongs to the top ten. Sequenced material: peripheral blood. These TCRs come from a woman in her sixties or seventies with COVID-19, enrolled during active disease. CDR3s include the opening cysteine and the closing phenylalanine or tryptophan. A D gene is named only where the DNA matches it firmly. Expanded clones get a size class; other rows say once, few or many, or leave the size out.

size | J | D | V | CDR3 | DNA
few | TRBJ1-6 | . | TRBV6-5 | CASSLRGTPLHF | TGTGCCAGCAGCCTCCGGGGGACACCCCTCCACTTT
. | TRBJ1-6 | TRBD1 | TRBV28 | CASKDGDRNSPLHF | TGTGCCAGCAAGGACGGGGACAGGAATTCACCCCTCCACTTT
. | TRBJ2-1 | TRBD2 | TRBV6-6 | CASSRGGKNEQFF | TGTGCCAGCTCTCGGGGGGGCAAAAATGAGCAGTTCTTC
. | TRBJ1-1 | TRBD1 | TRBV6-2/TRBV6-3 | CASSYWRTGTNTEAFF | TGTGCCAGCAGTTACTGGAGGACAGGGACGAACACTGAAGCTTTCTTT
once | TRBJ2-7 | TRBD1 | TRBV3-1/TRBV3-2 | CASSRSGRGFEQYF | TGTGCCAGCAGCCGATCGGGCAGGGGGTTCGAGCAGTACTTC
. | TRBJ2-5 | TRBD2 | TRBV30 | CAWSLAGGLETQYF | TGTGCCTGGAGTCTAGCGGGGGGGCTAGAGACCCAGTACTTC
. | TRBJ2-5 | TRBD2 | TRBV15 | CATSRSTGLAGVVGETQYF | TGTGCCACCAGTAGGAGTACGGGACTAGCGGGGGTTGTAGGAGAGACCCAGTACTTC
. | TRBJ1-1 | . | TRBV14 | CASSQVIQGALWTEAFF | TGTGCCAGCAGCCAAGTAATACAGGGAGCCCTCTGGACTGAAGCTTTCTTT
. | TRBJ1-5 | TRBD1 | TRBV27 | CASRELTGSEQPQHF | TGTGCCAGCAGGGAATTGACAGGGTCAGAACAGCCCCAGCATTTT
. | TRBJ2-6 | TRBD1 | TRBV29-1 | CSVNQGAPGANVLTF | TGCAGCGTAAACCAGGGGGCGCCTGGGGCCAACGTCCTGACTTTC
. | TRBJ2-1 | . | TRBV21-1 | CASSSLSGQGVFNEQFF | TGTGCCAGCAGCAGCCTTAGCGGGCAGGGCGTTTTCAATGAGCAGTTCTTC
. | TRBJ2-3 | TRBD2 | TRBV19 | CASTSSGASTDTQYF | TGTGCCAGTACGTCTAGCGGGGCCAGCACAGATACGCAGTATTTT
few | TRBJ1-6 | . | TRBV6-5 | CASSGRSYNSPLHF | TGTGCCAGCTCAGGGCGCTCCTATAATTCACCCCTCCACTTT
. | TRBJ2-5 | . | TRBV5-5 | CASSLETRTQYF | TGTGCCAGCAGCTTGGAAACTAGGACCCAGTACTTC
. | TRBJ2-1 | TRBD1 | TRBV6-4 | CASSDQTGGNNEQFF | TGTGCCAGCAGTGACCAGACAGGGGGGAACAATGAGCAGTTCTTC
. | TRBJ1-1 | . | TRBV3-1/TRBV3-2 | CASSQGGGGLETFF | TGTGCCAGCAGCCAAGGAGGGGGGGGGCTCGAAACTTTCTTT
. | TRBJ1-2 | . | TRBV3-1/TRBV3-2 | CARQIRGPDGYTF | TGTGCCAGACAGATCCGCGGGCCGGATGGCTACACCTTC
once | TRBJ2-6 | TRBD1 | TRBV10-3 | CAITGHRGSSGANVLTF | TGTGCCATCACGGGCCACAGGGGGAGCTCTGGGGCCAACGTCCTGACTTTC
. | TRBJ1-1 | . | TRBV20-1 | CSASHRVNTEAFF | TGCAGTGCTAGTCACAGGGTGAACACTGAAGCTTTCTTT
. | TRBJ1-1 | . | TRBV29-1 | CSGLGNTEAFF | TGCAGCGGACTGGGGAACACTGAAGCTTTCTTT
few | TRBJ2-3 | . | TRBV18 | CASSLLTESTDTQYF | TGTGCCAGCTCACTTTTGACAGAGTCCACAGATACGCAGTATTTT
few | TRBJ2-5 | TRBD1 | TRBV6-1 | CASRSTGGIVETQYF | TGTGCCAGCAGGAGTACAGGGGGCATCGTAGAGACCCAGTACTTC
. | TRBJ1-1 | . | TRBV6-4 | CASSARGETEAFF | TGTGCCAGCAGTGCCCGGGGAGAAACTGAAGCTTTCTTT
. | TRBJ1-1 | . | TRBV7-2 | CASSLGGGMNTEAFF | TGTGCCAGCAGCTTAGGGGGGGGGATGAACACTGAAGCTTTCTTT
. | TRBJ2-1 | TRBD2 | TRBV11-2 | CASSLLGGGQNEQFF | TGTGCCAGCAGCTTATTGGGCGGGGGGCAGAATGAGCAGTTCTTC
. | TRBJ2-7 | . | TRBV5-4 | CASSPDLSGSYEQYF | TGTGCCAGCAGCCCCGATCTTAGCGGCTCCTACGAGCAGTACTTC
. | TRBJ1-2 | . | TRBV29-1 | CSVDQAGYTF | TGCAGCGTTGACCAGGCTGGCTACACCTTC
. | TRBJ2-1 | TRBD1 | TRBV15 | CATSRRQGSYNEQFF | TGTGCCACCAGCAGGAGACAGGGATCATACAATGAGCAGTTCTTC
. | TRBJ2-5 | TRBD2 | TRBV20-1 | CSAIAGETQYF | TGCAGTGCAATAGCGGGGGAGACCCAGTACTTC
many | TRBJ2-3 | TRBD1 | TRBV29-1 | CSVEPQQGAPPNTQYF | TGCAGCGTTGAGCCCCAGCAGGGGGCCCCGCCAAATACGCAGTATTTT
. | TRBJ2-3 | . | TRBV4-3 | CASSQDGRDTQYF | TGCGCCAGCAGCCAAGATGGGAGGGATACGCAGTATTTT
. | TRBJ1-1 | TRBD1 | TRBV9 | CASSLGQGGGTEAFF | TGTGCCAGCAGCTTGGGACAGGGGGGAGGCACTGAAGCTTTCTTT
. | TRBJ1-3 | . | TRBV28 | CASSPRDTIYF | TGTGCCAGCAGTCCTCGGGACACCATATATTTT
. | TRBJ1-5 | . | TRBV15 | CATSRDLLGSGNQPQHF | TGTGCCACCAGCAGAGATCTCCTCGGGTCTGGCAATCAGCCCCAGCATTTT
once | TRBJ1-2 | . | TRBV4-2 | CASSQEIGYSYGYTF | TGTGCCAGCAGCCAAGAGATCGGGTATTCCTATGGCTACACCTTC
few | TRBJ2-7 | TRBD1 | TRBV7-9 | CASSPTGTGLGEQYF | TGTGCCAGCAGCCCGACCGGGACAGGGCTTGGGGAGCAGTACTTC
. | TRBJ1-5 | . | TRBV6-2/TRBV6-3 | CASSLPGGGQPQHF | TGTGCCAGCAGCCTACCTGGGGGCGGTCAGCCCCAGCATTTT
few | TRBJ1-6 | TRBD1 | TRBV5-6 | CASSSTAGTGGYSPLHF | TGTGCCAGCAGCTCCACAGCCGGGACAGGGGGCTATTCACCCCTCCACTTT
. | TRBJ2-5 | TRBD1 | TRBV5-4 | CASSPLAGGRETQYF | TGTGCCAGCAGCCCCCTGGCAGGGGGCCGGGAGACCCAGTACTTC
. | TRBJ1-2 | . | TRBV30 | CAWSPQGGRGSKRVEGYTF | TGTGCCTGGAGTCCCCAGGGAGGGAGGGGAAGTAAAAGGGTTGAAGGCTACACCTTC
. | TRBJ1-2 | . | TRBV6-6 | CASSYSAGGYTF | TGTGCCAGCAGTTACTCGGCCGGGGGCTACACCTTC
. | TRBJ1-6 | . | TRBV5-1 | CASSPQQVNSPLHF | TGCGCCAGCAGCCCCCAGCAGGTAAATTCACCCCTCCACTTT
. | TRBJ1-5 | . | TRBV6-5 | CASRGLWGDNQPQHF | TGTGCCAGCAGGGGGTTATGGGGGGACAATCAGCCCCAGCATTTT
. | TRBJ1-3 | TRBD1 | TRBV5-1 | CASSLQGAAGNTIYF | TGCGCCAGCAGCCTTCAGGGGGCAGCTGGAAACACCATATATTTT
. | TRBJ1-6 | . | TRBV2 | CASSEAREGGPLHF | TGTGCCAGCAGTGAAGCCAGGGAAGGGGGACCCCTCCACTTT
. | TRBJ1-6 | TRBD1 | TRBV7-2 | CASSLGTGVGSPLHF | TGTGCCAGCAGCTTAGGGACAGGGGTGGGATCACCCCTCCACTTT
. | TRBJ2-7 | . | TRBV5-4 | CASSSLGGFSEQYF | TGTGCCAGCAGCTCCCTGGGAGGTTTTAGCGAGCAGTACTTC
. | TRBJ1-2 | TRBD1 | TRBV5-1 | CASSLEGQGGNYGYTF | TGCGCCAGCAGCTTGGAGGGACAGGGGGGTAACTATGGCTACACCTTC
. | TRBJ2-7 | . | TRBV19 | CATGRGTGGYEQYF | TGTGCCACCGGCCGGGGGACTGGGGGCTACGAGCAGTACTTC
. | TRBJ1-5 | TRBD1 | TRBV11-3 | CASSLLEGGDQPQHF | TGTGCCAGCAGCTTATTGGAAGGGGGCGATCAGCCCCAGCATTTT
. | TRBJ1-4 | TRBD1 | TRBV19 | CASSPRQGSNEKLFF | TGTGCCAGTAGTCCCCGACAGGGCTCTAATGAAAAACTGTTTTTT
. | TRBJ1-2 | . | TRBV12-3/TRBV12-4 | CASRQAAYGYTF | TGTGCCAGCAGACAGGCTGCCTATGGCTACACCTTC
. | TRBJ1-6 | TRBD1 | TRBV20-1 | CSASPHPTGNNSPLHF | TGCAGTGCTAGTCCCCATCCGACAGGGAATAATTCACCCCTCCACTTT
. | TRBJ1-1 | . | TRBV5-4 | CASSARRGLAEAFF | TGTGCCAGCAGCGCACGTAGGGGATTGGCTGAAGCTTTCTTT
. | TRBJ1-4 | . | TRBV20-1 | CSASYRDVGEKLFF | TGCAGTGCTAGTTACAGGGACGTCGGTGAAAAACTGTTTTTT